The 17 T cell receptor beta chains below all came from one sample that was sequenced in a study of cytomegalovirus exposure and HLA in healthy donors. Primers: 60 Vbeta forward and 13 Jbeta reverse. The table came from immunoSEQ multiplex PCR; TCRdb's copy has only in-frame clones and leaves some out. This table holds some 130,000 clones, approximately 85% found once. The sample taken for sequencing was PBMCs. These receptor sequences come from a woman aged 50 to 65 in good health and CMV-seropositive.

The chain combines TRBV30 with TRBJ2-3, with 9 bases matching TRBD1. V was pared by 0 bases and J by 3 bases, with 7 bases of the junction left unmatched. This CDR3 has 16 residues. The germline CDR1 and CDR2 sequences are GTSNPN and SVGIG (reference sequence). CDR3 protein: CAWSVGRTGVTDTQYF. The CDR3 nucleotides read TGTGCCTGGAGTGTCGGGCGGACAGGGGTGACAGATACGCAGTATTTT.

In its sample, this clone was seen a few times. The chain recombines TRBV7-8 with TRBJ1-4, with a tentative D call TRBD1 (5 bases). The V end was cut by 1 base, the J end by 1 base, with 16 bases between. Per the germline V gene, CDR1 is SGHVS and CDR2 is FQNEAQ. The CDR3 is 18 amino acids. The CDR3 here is CASSLVVRVTGTNEKLFF. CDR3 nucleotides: TGTGCCAGCAGCTTAGTTGTCAGGGTAACCGGAACTAATGAAAAACTGTTTTTT.

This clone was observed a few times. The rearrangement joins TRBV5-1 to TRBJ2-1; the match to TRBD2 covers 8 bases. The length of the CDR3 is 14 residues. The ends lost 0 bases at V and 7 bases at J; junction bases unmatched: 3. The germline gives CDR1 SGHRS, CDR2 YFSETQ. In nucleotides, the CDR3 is TGCGCCAGCAGCTTGGTGGCTAGCGGGAATGAGCAGTTCTTC. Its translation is CASSLVASGNEQFF.

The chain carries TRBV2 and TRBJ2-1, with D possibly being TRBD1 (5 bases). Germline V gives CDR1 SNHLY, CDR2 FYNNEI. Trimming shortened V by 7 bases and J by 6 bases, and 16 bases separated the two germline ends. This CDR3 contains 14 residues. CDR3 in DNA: TGTGCCAGCACCCCAGGGAACTACTTCAATGAGCAGTTCTTC. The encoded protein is CASTPGNYFNEQFF.

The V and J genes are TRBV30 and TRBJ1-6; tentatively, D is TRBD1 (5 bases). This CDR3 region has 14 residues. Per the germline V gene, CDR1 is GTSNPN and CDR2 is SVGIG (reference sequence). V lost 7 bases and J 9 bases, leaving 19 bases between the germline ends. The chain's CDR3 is CALTEWDLGSPLHF. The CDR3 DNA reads TGTGCCTTGACAGAGTGGGACTTAGGTTCACCCCTCCACTTT.

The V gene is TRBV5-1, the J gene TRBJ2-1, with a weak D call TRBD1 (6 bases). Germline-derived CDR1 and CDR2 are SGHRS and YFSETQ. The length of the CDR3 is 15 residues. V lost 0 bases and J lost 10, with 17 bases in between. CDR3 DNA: TGCGCCAGCAGCTTGGCTTCGGGGTCCGACAGGGAGCAGTTCTTC. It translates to CASSLASGSDREQFF.

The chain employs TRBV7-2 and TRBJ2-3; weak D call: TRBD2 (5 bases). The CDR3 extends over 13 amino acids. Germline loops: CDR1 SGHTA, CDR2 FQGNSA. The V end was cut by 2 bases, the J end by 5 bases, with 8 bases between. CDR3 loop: CASSLPGLDTQYF. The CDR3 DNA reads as TGTGCCAGCAGCTTACCGGGATTAGATACGCAGTATTTT.

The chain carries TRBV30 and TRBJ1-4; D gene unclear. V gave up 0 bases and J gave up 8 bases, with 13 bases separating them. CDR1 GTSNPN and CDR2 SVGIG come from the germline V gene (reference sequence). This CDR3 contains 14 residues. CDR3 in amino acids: CAWSVLGGGEKLFF. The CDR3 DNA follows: TGTGCCTGGAGTGTATTAGGAGGAGGGGAAAAACTGTTTTTT. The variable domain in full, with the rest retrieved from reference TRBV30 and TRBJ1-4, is SQTIHQWPATLVQPVGSPLSLECTVEGTSNPNLYWYRQAAGRGLQLLFYSVGIGQISSEVPQNLSASRPQDRQFILSSKKLLLSDSGFYLCAWSVLGGGEKLFFGSGTQLSVL.

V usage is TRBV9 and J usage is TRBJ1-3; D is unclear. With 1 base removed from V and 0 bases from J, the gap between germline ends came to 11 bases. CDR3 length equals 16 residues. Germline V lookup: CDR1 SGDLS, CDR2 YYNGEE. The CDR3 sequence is CASSVSGFDSGNTIYF. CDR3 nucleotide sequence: TGTGCCAGCAGCGTATCGGGTTTCGACTCTGGAAACACCATATATTTT.

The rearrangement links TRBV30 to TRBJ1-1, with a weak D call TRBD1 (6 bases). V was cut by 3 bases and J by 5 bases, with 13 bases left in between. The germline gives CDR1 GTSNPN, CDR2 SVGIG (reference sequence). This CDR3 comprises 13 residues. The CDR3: CAWSSKGGTEAFF. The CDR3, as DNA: TGTGCCTGGAGCAGTAAGGGGGGGACTGAAGCTTTCTTT.

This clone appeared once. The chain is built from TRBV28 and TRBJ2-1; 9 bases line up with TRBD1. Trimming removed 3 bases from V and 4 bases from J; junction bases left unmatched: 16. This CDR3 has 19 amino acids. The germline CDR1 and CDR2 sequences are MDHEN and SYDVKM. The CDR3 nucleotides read TGTGCCAGCAGTTTGGGGGGACAGGGAAACCGCTTGGGGTACAATGAGCAGTTCTTC. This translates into CASSLGGQGNRLGYNEQFF.

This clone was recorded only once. The DNA for the CDR3 is TGTGCCAGCAGCTTTACCCCATACACAACAGGGTCTAACTATGGCTACACCTTC. Translation gives CASSFTPYTTGSNYGYTF. This rearrangement joins TRBV11-2 to TRBJ1-2, with a possible D match to TRBD1 (6 bases). Trimming removed 3 bases at V and 0 bases at J, with 20 bases between. The CDR3 covers 18 residues. Germline V lookup: CDR1 SGHAT, CDR2 FQNNGV.

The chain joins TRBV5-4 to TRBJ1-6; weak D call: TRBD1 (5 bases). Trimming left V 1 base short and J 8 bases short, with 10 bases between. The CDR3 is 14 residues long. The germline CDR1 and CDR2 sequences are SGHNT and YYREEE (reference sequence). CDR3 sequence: CASSLRGPDSPLHF. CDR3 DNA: TGTGCCAGCAGCTTGAGGGGCCCTGATTCACCCCTCCACTTT.

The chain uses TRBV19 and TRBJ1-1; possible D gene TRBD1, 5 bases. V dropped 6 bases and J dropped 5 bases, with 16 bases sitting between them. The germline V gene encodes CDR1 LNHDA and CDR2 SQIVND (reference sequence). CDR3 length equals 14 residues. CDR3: CASRKSGRGTEAFF. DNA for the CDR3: TGTGCCAGTAGAAAATCCGGTCGGGGGACTGAAGCTTTCTTT.

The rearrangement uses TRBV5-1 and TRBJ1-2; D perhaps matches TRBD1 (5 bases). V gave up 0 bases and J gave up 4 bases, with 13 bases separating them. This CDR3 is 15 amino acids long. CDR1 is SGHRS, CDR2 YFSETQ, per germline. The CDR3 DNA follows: TGCGCCAGCAGCTTGGGGACACAAGTTGGCTATGGCTACACCTTC. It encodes CASSLGTQVGYGYTF.

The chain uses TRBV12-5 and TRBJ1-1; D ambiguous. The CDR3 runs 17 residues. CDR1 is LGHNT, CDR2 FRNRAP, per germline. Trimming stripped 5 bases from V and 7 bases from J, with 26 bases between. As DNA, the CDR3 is TGTGCTAGTGGTCCCCCATTTACTAGTTCGGAGAGCTTTGAAGCTTTCTTT. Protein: CASGPPFTSSESFEAFF.

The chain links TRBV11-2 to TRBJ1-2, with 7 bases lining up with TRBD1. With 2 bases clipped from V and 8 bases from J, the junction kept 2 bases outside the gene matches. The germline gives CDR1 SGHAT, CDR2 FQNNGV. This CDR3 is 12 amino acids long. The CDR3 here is CASSLTGEGYTF. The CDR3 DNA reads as TGTGCCAGCAGCTTAACAGGGGAGGGCTACACCTTC.